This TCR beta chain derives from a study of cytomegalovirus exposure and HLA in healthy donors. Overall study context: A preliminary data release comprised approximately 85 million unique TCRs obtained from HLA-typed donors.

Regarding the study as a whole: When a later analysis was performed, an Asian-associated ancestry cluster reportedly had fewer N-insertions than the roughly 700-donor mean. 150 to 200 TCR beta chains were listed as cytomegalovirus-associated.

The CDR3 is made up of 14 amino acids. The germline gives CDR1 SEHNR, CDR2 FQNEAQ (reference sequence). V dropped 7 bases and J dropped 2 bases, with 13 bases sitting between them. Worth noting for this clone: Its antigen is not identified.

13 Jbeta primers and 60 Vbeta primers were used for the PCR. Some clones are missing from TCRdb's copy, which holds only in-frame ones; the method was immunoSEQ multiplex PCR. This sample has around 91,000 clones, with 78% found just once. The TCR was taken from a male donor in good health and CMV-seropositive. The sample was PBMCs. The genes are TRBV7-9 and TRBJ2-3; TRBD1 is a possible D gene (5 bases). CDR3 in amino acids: CASNGATATDTQYF. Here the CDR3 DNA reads TGTGCCAGCAATGGGGCAACCGCCACAGATACGCAGTATTTT.